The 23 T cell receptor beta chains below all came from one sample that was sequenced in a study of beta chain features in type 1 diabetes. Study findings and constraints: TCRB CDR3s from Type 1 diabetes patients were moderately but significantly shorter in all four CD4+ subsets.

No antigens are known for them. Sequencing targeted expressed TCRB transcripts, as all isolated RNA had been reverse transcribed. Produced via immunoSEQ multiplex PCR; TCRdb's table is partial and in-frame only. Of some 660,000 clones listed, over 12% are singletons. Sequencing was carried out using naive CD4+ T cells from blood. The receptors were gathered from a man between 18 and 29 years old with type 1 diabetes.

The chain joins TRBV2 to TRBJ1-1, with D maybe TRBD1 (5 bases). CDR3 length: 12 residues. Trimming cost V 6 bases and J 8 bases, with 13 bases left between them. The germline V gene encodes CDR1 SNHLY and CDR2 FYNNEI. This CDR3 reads CASRGGTQEAFF. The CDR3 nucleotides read TGTGCCAGCAGGGGCGGGACGCAAGAAGCTTTCTTT. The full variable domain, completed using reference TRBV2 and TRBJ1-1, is EPEVTQTPSHQVTQMGQEVILRCVPISNHLYFYWYRQILGQKVEFLVSFYNNEISEKSEIFDDQFSVERPDGSNFTLKIRSTKLEDSAMYFCASRGGTQEAFFGQGTRLTVV.

This CDR3 is CAWSVGDTTPTQYF. The CDR3 DNA reads TGTGCCTGGAGTGTAGGGGACACCACTCCTACGCAGTACTTC. V and J are TRBV30 and TRBJ2-7, with D possibly TRBD1 on 6 matching bases. Germline V lookup: CDR1 GTSNPN, CDR2 SVGIG (reference sequence). V shed 0 bases and J shed 9 bases, with 18 bases lying between them. The CDR3 totals 14 residues.

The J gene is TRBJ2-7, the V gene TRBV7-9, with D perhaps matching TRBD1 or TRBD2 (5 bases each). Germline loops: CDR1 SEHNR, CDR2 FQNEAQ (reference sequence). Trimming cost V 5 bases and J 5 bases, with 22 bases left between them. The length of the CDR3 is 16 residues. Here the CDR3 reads CASSPASWGIPHEQYF. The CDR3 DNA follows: TGTGCCAGCAGCCCAGCCTCATGGGGGATTCCCCACGAGCAGTACTTC.

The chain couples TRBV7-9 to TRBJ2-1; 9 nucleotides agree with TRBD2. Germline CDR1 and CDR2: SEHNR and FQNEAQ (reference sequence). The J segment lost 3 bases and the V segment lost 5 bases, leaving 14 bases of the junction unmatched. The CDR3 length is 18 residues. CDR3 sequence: CASSVTGTSGRIYNEQFF. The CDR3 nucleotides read TGTGCCAGCAGCGTAACAGGGACCAGCGGGAGGATCTACAATGAGCAGTTCTTC.

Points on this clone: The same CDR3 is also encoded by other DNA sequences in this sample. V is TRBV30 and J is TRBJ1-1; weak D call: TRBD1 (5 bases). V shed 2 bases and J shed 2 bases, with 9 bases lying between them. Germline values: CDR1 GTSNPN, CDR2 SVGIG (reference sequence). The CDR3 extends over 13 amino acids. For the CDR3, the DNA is TGTGCCTGGAGTCGGGACGGCAACACTGAAGCTTTCTTT. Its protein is CAWSRDGNTEAFF.

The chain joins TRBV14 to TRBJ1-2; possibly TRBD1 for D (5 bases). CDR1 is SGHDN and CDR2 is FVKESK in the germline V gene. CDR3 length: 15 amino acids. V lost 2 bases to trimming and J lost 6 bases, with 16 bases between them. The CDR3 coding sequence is TGTGCCAGCAGCCAACAATGGGGGGGTAGAGATGGCTACACCTTC. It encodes CASSQQWGGRDGYTF.

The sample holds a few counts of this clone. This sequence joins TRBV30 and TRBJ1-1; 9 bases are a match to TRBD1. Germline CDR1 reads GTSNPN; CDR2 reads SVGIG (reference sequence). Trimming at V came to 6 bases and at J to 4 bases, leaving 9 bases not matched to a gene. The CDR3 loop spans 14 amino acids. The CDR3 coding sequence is TGTGCCTGTCGGAGTTGGACAGGGGTCACTGAAGCTTTCTTT. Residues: CACRSWTGVTEAFF.

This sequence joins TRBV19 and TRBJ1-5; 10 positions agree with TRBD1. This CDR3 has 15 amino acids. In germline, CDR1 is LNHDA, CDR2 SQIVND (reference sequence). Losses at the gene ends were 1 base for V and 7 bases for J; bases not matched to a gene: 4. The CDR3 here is CASSIGQGARQPQHF. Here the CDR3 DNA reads TGTGCCAGTAGTATAGGACAGGGGGCCCGGCAGCCCCAGCATTTT.

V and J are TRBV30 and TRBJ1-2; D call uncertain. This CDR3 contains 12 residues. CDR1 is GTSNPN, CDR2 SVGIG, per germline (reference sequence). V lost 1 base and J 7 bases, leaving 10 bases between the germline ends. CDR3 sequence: CAWSEQLGGYTF. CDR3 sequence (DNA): TGTGCCTGGAGTGAGCAGCTGGGTGGCTACACCTTC.

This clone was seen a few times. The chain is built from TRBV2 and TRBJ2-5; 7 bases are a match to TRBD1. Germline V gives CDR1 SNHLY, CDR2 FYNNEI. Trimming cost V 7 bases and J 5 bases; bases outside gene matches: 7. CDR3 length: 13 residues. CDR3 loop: CASILQGIETQYF. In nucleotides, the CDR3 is TGTGCCAGCATTTTACAGGGGATTGAGACCCAGTACTTC.

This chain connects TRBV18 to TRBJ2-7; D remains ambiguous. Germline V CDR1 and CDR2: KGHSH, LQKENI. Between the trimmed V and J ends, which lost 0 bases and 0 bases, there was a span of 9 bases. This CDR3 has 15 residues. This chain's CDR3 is CASSPPNALSYEQYF. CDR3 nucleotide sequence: TGTGCCAGCTCACCACCGAATGCGCTCTCCTACGAGCAGTACTTC.

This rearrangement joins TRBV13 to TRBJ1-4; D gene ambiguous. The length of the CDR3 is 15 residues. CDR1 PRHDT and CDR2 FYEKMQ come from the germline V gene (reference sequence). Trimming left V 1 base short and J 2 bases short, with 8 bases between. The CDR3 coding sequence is TGTGCCAGCAGCTTAGTTCGGTGGACTAATGAAAAACTGTTTTTT. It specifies CASSLVRWTNEKLFF.

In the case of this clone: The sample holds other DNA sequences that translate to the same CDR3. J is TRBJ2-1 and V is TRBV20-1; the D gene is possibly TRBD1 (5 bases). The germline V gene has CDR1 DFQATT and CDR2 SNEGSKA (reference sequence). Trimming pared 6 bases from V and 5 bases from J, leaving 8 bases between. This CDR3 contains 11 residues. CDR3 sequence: CSAQGNNEQFF. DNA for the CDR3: TGCAGTGCCCAGGGCAACAATGAGCAGTTCTTC.

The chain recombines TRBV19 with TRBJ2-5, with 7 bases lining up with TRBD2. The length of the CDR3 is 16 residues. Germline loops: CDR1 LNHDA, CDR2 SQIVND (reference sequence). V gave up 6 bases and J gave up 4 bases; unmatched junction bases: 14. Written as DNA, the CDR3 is TGTGCCAGTAGCAGCGTCCGGGCTTCGGGAGGAGAGACCCAGTACTTC. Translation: CASSSVRASGGETQYF.

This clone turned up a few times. The CDR3 protein is CAWTGQYNSPLHF. In DNA form, the CDR3 reads TGTGCCTGGACGGGACAATATAATTCACCCCTCCACTTT. The chain has TRBV30 and TRBJ1-6; maybe TRBD1 (6 bases). V dropped 4 bases and J dropped 4 bases, with 8 bases sitting between them. From germline, CDR1 is GTSNPN and CDR2 SVGIG (reference sequence). The CDR3 contains 13 residues.

The CDR3 nucleotides are TGTGCCAGCAGTAGCCGCCTGGACGGCTCCAATCAGCCCCAGCATTTT. Translation: CASSSRLDGSNQPQHF. The J gene is TRBJ1-5, the V gene TRBV5-6; D gene unclear. V was pared by 5 bases and J by 3 bases, with 18 bases between. This CDR3 comprises 16 residues. Germline CDR1 SGHDT, CDR2 YYEEEE.

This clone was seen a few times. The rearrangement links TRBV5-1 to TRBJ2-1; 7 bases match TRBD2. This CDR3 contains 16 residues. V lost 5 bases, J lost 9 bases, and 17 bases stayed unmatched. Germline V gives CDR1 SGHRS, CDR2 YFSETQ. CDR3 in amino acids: CASSPADGGRRGEQFF. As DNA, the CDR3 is TGCGCCAGCAGTCCCGCGGACGGCGGGAGACGCGGTGAGCAGTTCTTC.

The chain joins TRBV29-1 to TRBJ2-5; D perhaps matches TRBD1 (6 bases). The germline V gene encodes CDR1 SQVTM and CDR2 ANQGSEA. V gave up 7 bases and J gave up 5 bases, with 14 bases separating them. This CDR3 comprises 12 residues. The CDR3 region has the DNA TGCAGCGCGGGCTTAGACAGGGAGACCCAGTACTTC. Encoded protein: CSAGLDRETQYF.

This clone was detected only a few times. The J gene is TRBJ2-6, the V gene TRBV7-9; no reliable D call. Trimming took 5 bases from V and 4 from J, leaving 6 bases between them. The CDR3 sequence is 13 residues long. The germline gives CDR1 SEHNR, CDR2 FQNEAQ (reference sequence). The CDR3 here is CASSAWGANVLTF. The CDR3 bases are TGTGCCAGCAGCGCTTGGGGGGCCAACGTCCTGACTTTC.

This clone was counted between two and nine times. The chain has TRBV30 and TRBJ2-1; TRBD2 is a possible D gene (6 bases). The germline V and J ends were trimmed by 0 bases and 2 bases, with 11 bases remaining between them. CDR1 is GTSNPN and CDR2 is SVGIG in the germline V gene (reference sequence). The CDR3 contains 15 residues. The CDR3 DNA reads TGTGCCTGGAGTGTACGGGGGTCCCCCTACAATGAGCAGTTCTTC. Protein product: CAWSVRGSPYNEQFF.

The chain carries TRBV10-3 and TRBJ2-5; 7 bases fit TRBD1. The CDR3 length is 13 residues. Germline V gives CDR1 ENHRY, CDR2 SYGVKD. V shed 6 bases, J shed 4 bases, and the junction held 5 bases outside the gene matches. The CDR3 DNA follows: TGTGCCATCAGCTTGGACAGGCTAGAGACCCAGTACTTC. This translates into CAISLDRLETQYF.

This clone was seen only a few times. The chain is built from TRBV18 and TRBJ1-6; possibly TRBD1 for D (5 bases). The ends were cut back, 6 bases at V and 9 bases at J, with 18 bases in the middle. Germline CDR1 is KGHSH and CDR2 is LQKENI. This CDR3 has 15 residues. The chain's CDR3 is CASSLGTGVGSPLHF. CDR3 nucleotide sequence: TGTGCCAGCTCCCTAGGGACGGGGGTCGGTTCACCCCTCCACTTT.

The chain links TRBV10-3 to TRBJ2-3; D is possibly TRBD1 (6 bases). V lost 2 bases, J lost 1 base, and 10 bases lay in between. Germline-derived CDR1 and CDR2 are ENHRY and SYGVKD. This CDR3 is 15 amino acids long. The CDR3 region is CAISETGKGTDTQYF. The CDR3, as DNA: TGTGCCATCAGTGAGACAGGGAAGGGCACAGATACGCAGTATTTT.